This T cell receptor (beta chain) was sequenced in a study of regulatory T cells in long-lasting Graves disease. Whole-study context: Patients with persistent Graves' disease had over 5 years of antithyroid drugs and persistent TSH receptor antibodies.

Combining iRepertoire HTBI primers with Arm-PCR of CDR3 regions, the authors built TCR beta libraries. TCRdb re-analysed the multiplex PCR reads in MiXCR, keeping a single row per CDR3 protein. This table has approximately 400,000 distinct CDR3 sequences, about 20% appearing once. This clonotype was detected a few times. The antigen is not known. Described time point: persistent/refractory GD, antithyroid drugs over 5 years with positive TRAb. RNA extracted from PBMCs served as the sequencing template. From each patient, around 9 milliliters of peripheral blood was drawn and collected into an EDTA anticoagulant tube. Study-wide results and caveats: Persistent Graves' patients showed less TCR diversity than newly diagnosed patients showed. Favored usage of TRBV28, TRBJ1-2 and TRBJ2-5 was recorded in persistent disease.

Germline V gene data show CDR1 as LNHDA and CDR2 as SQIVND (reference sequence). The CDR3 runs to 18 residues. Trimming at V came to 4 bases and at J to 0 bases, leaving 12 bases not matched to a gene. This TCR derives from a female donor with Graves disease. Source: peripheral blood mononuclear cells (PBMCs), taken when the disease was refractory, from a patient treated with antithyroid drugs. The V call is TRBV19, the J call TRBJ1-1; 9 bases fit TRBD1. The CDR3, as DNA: TGTGCCAGTAGTAAAAGAGGACAGGGGCTAAACGTGAACACTGAAGCTTTCTTT. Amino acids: CASSKRGQGLNVNTEAFF.